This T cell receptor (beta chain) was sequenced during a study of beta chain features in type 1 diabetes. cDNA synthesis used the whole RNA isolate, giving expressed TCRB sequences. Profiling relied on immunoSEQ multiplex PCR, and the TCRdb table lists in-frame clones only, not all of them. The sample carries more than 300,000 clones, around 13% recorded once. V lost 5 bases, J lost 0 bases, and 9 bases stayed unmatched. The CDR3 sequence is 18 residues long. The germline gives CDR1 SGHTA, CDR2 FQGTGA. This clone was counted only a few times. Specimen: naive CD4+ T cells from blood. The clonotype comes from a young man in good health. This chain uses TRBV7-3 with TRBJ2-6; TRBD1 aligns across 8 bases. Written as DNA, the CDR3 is TGTGCCAGCAGCCCATGGGACAGGAAGGTCTCTGGGGCCAACGTCCTGACTTTC. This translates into CASSPWDRKVSGANVLTF. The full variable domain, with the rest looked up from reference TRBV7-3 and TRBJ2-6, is GAGVSQTPSNKVTEKGKYVELRCDPISGHTALYWYRQSLGQGPEFLIYFQGTGAADDSGLPNDRFFAVRPEGSVSTLKIQRTERGDSAVYLCASSPWDRKVSGANVLTFGAGSRLTVL.